Following are 26 T cell receptor beta chains from one sample sequenced in a study of CD8 T cells in ankylosing spondylitis. TCRdb re-derived calls from the 5' RACE reads in MiXCR, one entry per CDR3 protein. Altogether 200,000 to 250,000 distinct CDR3 sequences are present, roughly 25% being singletons, with the ten largest covering approximately 6.6%. The sequencing sample was made of blood, either unsorted or a sorted T cell fraction (not recorded which). Receptors were obtained from a male donor with ankylosing spondylitis or in good health (not recorded which).

This clonotype occurred many times. The chain combines TRBV24-1 with TRBJ2-3; D not certain. The CDR3 loop spans 15 amino acids. Germline V lookup: CDR1 KGHDR, CDR2 SFDVKD. The ends were cut back, 4 bases at V and 4 bases at J, with 14 bases in the middle. CDR3 residues: CATSDPSGPADTQYF. DNA for the CDR3: TGTGCCACCAGTGACCCTTCCGGTCCCGCAGATACGCAGTATTTT.

This clonotype was seen repeatedly, ten times or more. The chain carries TRBV5-1 and TRBJ2-5, with 11 bases aligning to TRBD2. The ends lost 0 bases at V and 5 bases at J; junction bases unmatched: 6. CDR3 length: 16 amino acids. Germline V CDR1 and CDR2: SGHRS, YFSETQ. This CDR3 reads CASSLDSGRAWETQYF. Written as DNA, the CDR3 is TGCGCCAGCAGCTTGGATAGCGGGAGGGCCTGGGAGACCCAGTACTTC. Based on the CDR3 plus reference TRBV5-1 and TRBJ2-5, the full variable domain is KAGVTQTPRYLIKTRGQQVTLSCSPISGHRSVSWYQQTPGQGLQFLFEYFSETQRNKGNFPGRFSGRQFSNSRSEMNVSTLELGDSALYLCASSLDSGRAWETQYFGPGTRLLVL.

This clonotype was observed a few times. The chain recombines TRBV10-3 with TRBJ2-5; weak D call: TRBD1 (5 bases). The CDR3 is made up of 13 amino acids. V lost 9 bases, J lost 0 bases, and 11 bases lay in between. Germline CDR1 ENHRY, CDR2 SYGVKD. The CDR3, as DNA: TGTGCCATATCGCCACAGGACCAAGAGACCCAGTACTTC. Protein sequence: CAISPQDQETQYF.

The chain uses TRBV10-3 and TRBJ2-5, with 9 positions matching TRBD2. The CDR3 length is 17 residues. Losses at the gene ends were 6 bases for V and 2 bases for J; bases not matched to a gene: 13. Germline loops: CDR1 ENHRY, CDR2 SYGVKD. This CDR3 is CAISSGSTSGEQETQYF. The CDR3 DNA reads as TGTGCCATCAGCAGTGGGTCGACTAGCGGAGAACAAGAGACCCAGTACTTC.

This clonotype appeared a few times. This chain's CDR3 is CASSSGTKGLVRDEQYF. As DNA, the CDR3 is TGCGCCAGCAGTTCCGGGACCAAGGGACTGGTACGAGACGAGCAGTACTTC. The V and J genes are TRBV5-1 and TRBJ2-7, with a weak D call TRBD2 (6 bases). Trimming cost V 5 bases and J 5 bases, with 26 bases left between them. The CDR3 has 17 residues. The germline CDR1 and CDR2 sequences are SGHRS and YFSETQ.

This clonotype has a count of ten or more. The gene calls are TRBV20-1 and TRBJ2-7; D ambiguous. This CDR3 spans 14 amino acids. Germline loops: CDR1 DFQATT, CDR2 SNEGSKA (reference sequence). Trimming removed 0 bases at V and 2 bases at J, with 11 bases between. In nucleotides, the CDR3 is TGCAGTGCTAGAGATTGGGCAGGAACCTACGAGCAGTACTTC. Its protein product is CSARDWAGTYEQYF.

This clonotype was counted many times. J is TRBJ1-2 and V is TRBV20-1, with 7 bases that match TRBD1. CDR3 length: 15 residues. Germline lookup yields CDR1 DFQATT and CDR2 SNEGSKA (reference sequence). The V gene end was trimmed by 0 bases and the J gene end by 4 bases; junction bases not matched to a gene: 8. CDR3: CSARDPAGTVYGYTF. CDR3 sequence (DNA): TGCAGTGCTAGAGATCCGGCGGGGACAGTCTATGGCTACACCTTC.

This clonotype was observed at least ten times. The J gene is TRBJ2-7, the V gene TRBV4-1; tentative D call: TRBD1 (5 bases). Trimming left V 4 bases short and J 7 bases short, with 17 bases between. The CDR3 extends over 14 amino acids. Germline V gene data show CDR1 as MGHRA and CDR2 as YSYEKL. The CDR3 protein is CASSPQGQSREQYF. CDR3 DNA sequence: TGCGCCAGCAGCCCCCAGGGTCAGAGTAGGGAGCAGTACTTC.

V is TRBV29-1 and J is TRBJ2-1; 10 positions agree with TRBD2. The CDR3 length is 14 residues. Per germline, CDR1 SQVTM and CDR2 ANQGSEA. V lost 8 bases and J lost 8; bases outside the gene matches: 12. CDR3 sequence (DNA): TGCAGCTTCCGGTTGGCTAGCGGGAGCTATGAGCAGTTCTTC. It yields the protein CSFRLASGSYEQFF.

Ten or more counts support this clonotype. The chain has TRBV7-8 and TRBJ2-7; 9 positions agree with TRBD1. Per the germline V gene, CDR1 is SGHVS and CDR2 is FQNEAQ. Unmatched junction bases numbered 4, after V lost 0 bases and J lost 4 bases. The CDR3 loop spans 15 amino acids. The CDR3 DNA follows: TGTGCCAGCAGCTTAGCTGGGACAGGGTATTACGAGCAGTACTTC. Its protein is CASSLAGTGYYEQYF.

The rearrangement links TRBV7-3 to TRBJ2-1; 8 nucleotides agree with TRBD2. Germline trimming cut 4 bases from V and 7 bases from J; bases unmatched to any gene: 6. The CDR3 spans 14 residues. Per the germline V gene, CDR1 is SGHTA and CDR2 is FQGTGA. CDR3 coding DNA: TGTGCCAGCAGCTCATCGGGAGGGGAAAATGAGCAGTTCTTC. Its protein is CASSSSGGENEQFF.

This chain uses TRBV20-1 with TRBJ2-7, with TRBD1 matching over 9 bases. There are 13 residues in the CDR3. Germline V lookup: CDR1 DFQATT, CDR2 SNEGSKA (reference sequence). The CDR3 DNA follows: TGCATTAACAGGACAGGGGATGGTTGCGAGCAGTACTTC. Its translation: CINRTGDGCEQYF.

This clonotype was detected a few times. The chain employs TRBV12-3 or TRBV12-4 and TRBJ2-1; 10 bases line up with TRBD2. CDR3 length: 17 residues. The V segment lost 5 bases and the J segment 0 bases; nucleotides outside the gene matches: 7. The CDR3 DNA sequence: TGTGCCAGCAGTCAAAGGACTAGCGGATACTCCTACAATGAGCAGTTCTTC. This translates into CASSQRTSGYSYNEQFF.

The chain uses TRBV15 and TRBJ1-2; D possibly corresponds to TRBD1 (5 bases). Trimming stripped 8 bases from V and 2 bases from J, with 12 bases between. The CDR3 spans 13 residues. Germline V CDR1 and CDR2: LNHNV, YYDKDF (reference sequence). CDR3 DNA sequence: TGTGCCACCTCCCTAGGGACGAACTATGGCTACACCTTC. Protein product: CATSLGTNYGYTF. The variable domain in full, with the rest retrieved from reference TRBV15 and TRBJ1-2, is DAMVIQNPRYQVTQFGKPVTLSCSQTLNHNVMYWYQQKSSQAPKLLFHYYDKDFNNEADTPDNFQSRRPNTSFCFLDIRSPGLGDTAMYLCATSLGTNYGYTFGSGTRLTVV.

V is TRBV10-2 and J is TRBJ2-1, with D hard to call. CDR1 is WSHSY, CDR2 SAAADI, per germline. Deletions cut 3 bases from V and 10 bases from J, with 10 bases between. CDR3 length equals 12 residues. In DNA, the CDR3 is TGCGCCAGCAGTGACTCGGTCCGCGAGCAGTTCTTC. Amino acids: CASSDSVREQFF.

This clonotype was seen a single time. The chain has TRBV6-5 and TRBJ1-1; D gene unclear. V gave up 6 bases and J gave up 0 bases, with 8 bases separating them. Germline V CDR1 and CDR2: MNHEY, SVGAGI. The CDR3 is made up of 13 amino acids. CDR3 loop: CASRPTVNTEAFF. The CDR3 nucleotides read TGTGCCAGCAGACCGACGGTGAACACTGAAGCTTTCTTT.

This clonotype was seen many times. The chain recombines TRBV7-3 with TRBJ2-1; D not resolved. This CDR3 is built from 15 residues. Germline V lookup: CDR1 SGHTA, CDR2 FQGTGA. V lost 0 bases to trimming and J lost 0 bases, with 6 bases between them. The DNA of the CDR3 is TGTGCCAGCAGCTTAACCGGCAGCTCCTACAATGAGCAGTTCTTC. Its translation: CASSLTGSSYNEQFF.

This clonotype occurred many times. CDR3 coding DNA: TGTGCCAGCAGTTCGGGACTAGCGGGAGTCAATGAGCAGTTCTTC. This encodes CASSSGLAGVNEQFF. The chain is built from TRBV6-2 or TRBV6-3 and TRBJ2-1; 14 bases line up with TRBD2. In germline, CDR1 is MNHEY, CDR2 SVGEGT. The CDR3 extends over 15 amino acids. V was pared by 4 bases and J by 6 bases, with 2 bases of the junction left unmatched.

This clonotype was recorded many times. The chain employs TRBV20-1 and TRBJ2-5; either TRBD1 or TRBD2 may fit D (5 bases each). The CDR3 runs 13 residues. V lost 5 bases, J lost 5 bases, and 15 bases lay in between. Looked up from germline, CDR1 is DFQATT and CDR2 is SNEGSKA (reference sequence). The CDR3: CSAGSGATETQYF. The CDR3 coding sequence is TGCAGTGCTGGATCCGGGGCGACGGAGACCCAGTACTTC.

This clonotype has at least ten counts. The chain is built from TRBV12-3 or TRBV12-4 and TRBJ1-6, with a weak D call TRBD1 (5 bases). V dropped 3 bases and J dropped 8 bases, with 14 bases sitting between them. The CDR3 is made up of 15 amino acids. In nucleotides, the CDR3 is TGTGCCAGCAGTTTCAGTCAGGGATACGATTCACCCCTCCACTTT. Its protein product is CASSFSQGYDSPLHF.

This clonotype was observed many times. The rearrangement joins TRBV20-1 to TRBJ2-5, with D possibly TRBD2 on 5 matching bases. This CDR3 comprises 15 residues. CDR1 DFQATT and CDR2 SNEGSKA come from the germline V gene (reference sequence). V lost 0 bases and J lost 0, with 11 bases in between. The CDR3 nucleotides read TGCAGTGCTAGAGATTTCCGGCGGGACCAAGAGACCCAGTACTTC. This gives the protein CSARDFRRDQETQYF.

This clonotype was recorded at least ten times. J is TRBJ1-2 and V is TRBV12-3 or TRBV12-4; D unresolved. The V end lost 3 bases, the J end lost 7 bases, and 9 bases lay between the germline ends. The CDR3 runs to 12 residues. The CDR3 nucleotides are TGTGCCAGCAGTTTCAGGATTACTGGCTACACCTTC. It codes for CASSFRITGYTF.

This clonotype was seen many times. This chain joins TRBV14 and TRBJ2-7; TRBD2 matches at 10 bases. V lost 5 bases to trimming and J lost 4 bases; unmatched junction nucleotides: 8. Germline CDR1 reads SGHDN; CDR2 reads FVKESK. The CDR3 covers 15 residues. CDR3 sequence: CASSSGPSGRYEQYF. DNA for the CDR3: TGTGCCAGCAGCTCGGGGCCTAGCGGGAGATACGAGCAGTACTTC.

The chain uses TRBV9 and TRBJ2-7, with TRBD2 matching 9 bases. Germline values: CDR1 SGDLS, CDR2 YYNGEE. This CDR3 is 15 amino acids long. V trimming: 0 bases; J trimming: 7 bases; junction bases outside the gene matches: 8. This CDR3 is CASSVAASGMSEQYF. In DNA form, the CDR3 reads TGTGCCAGCAGCGTAGCGGCTAGCGGGATGTCGGAGCAGTACTTC.

V and J are TRBV5-6 and TRBJ2-7; D is unclear. The germline gives CDR1 SGHDT, CDR2 YYEEEE. V dropped 1 base and J dropped 1 base, with 12 bases sitting between them. The CDR3 runs to 15 residues. CDR3 coding DNA: TGTGCCAGCAGCTTGTTCAACATTCTTTCCTACGAGCAGTACTTC. The encoded protein is CASSLFNILSYEQYF.

Ten or more counts support this clonotype. The CDR3 coding sequence is TGTGCCAGCCGGGGGACAGGGAACTATGGCTACACCTTC. Encoded protein: CASRGTGNYGYTF. The chain joins TRBV12-3 or TRBV12-4 to TRBJ1-2, with 9 bases that match TRBD1. This CDR3 region has 13 residues. After removal of 8 bases from V and 2 bases from J, the junction contained 3 bases not matched to a gene.